This T cell receptor beta chain is drawn from a study of regulatory T cells in long-lasting Graves disease (dated by TCRdb to the early 2020s). With regard to the full study: Newly diagnosed Graves' disease patients had taken antithyroid drugs for less than 3 months. Peripheral blood TCR sequencing and RNA sequencing compared persistent Graves' disease patients with newly diagnosed Graves' disease patients. The study was conducted in China and was registered as a clinical trial. A total of about 35 samples underwent TCR sequencing, from around 13 patients with persistent Graves' disease and roughly 20 patients with newly diagnosed Graves' disease. What the research found in general, with its limitations: More public clonotypes were shared among persistent patients (around 3,000) than among newly diagnosed patients (roughly 1,000). Only peripheral blood was studied, because thyroid tissue, the primary lesion, was inaccessible. Compared with newly diagnosed patients, patients with persistent Graves' disease had lower TCR Shannon entropy and fewer highly expanded clones, which suggests clonal expansion. Sequencing and analysis were restricted to the TCR beta chain. The authors noted that the small sample size was a limitation that may lower accuracy. Persistent disease showed preferential use of TRBV28, TRBJ1-2 and TRBJ2-5, whereas newly diagnosed disease favored TRBV20-1 and TRBJ2-1.

This clonotype was counted between two and nine times. Its binding antigen is unknown. There are no base qualities to consult, and no much larger clone falls within one base. The CDR3, cysteine through phenylalanine, is 15 amino acids long. CDR3 DNA is the only sequence kept; it has 45 bases, read in frame from the first base. Between the V and J ends, shortened by 8 bases and 0 bases respectively, the junction contains 13 bases. The germline V gene sets CDR1 to ENHRY and CDR2 to SYGVKD. Explained via the paper, the time point label denotes: newly diagnosed GD, antithyroid drugs for less than 3 months. RNA was extracted from PBMCs in TRIzol for both TCR sequencing and RNA sequencing. The diagnosis of Graves' disease followed American Thyroid Association guidelines. Patients for the study were recruited at an endocrinology department in Xi'an, China. From each patient, 8 to 10 milliliters of peripheral blood was collected into an EDTA anticoagulant tube. PBMCs were isolated by Ficoll Paque Plus density gradient separation without further T cell sorting. An Agilent 2100 Bioanalyzer and agarose gel were used to check RNA quality, while a NanoDrop 2000 measured RNA concentration.

Libraries were made using multiplex PCR. Data came from an Illumina HiSeq 4000. CDR3 regions were amplified by Arm-PCR with iRepertoire HTBI primers to construct TCR beta libraries. PCR products were gel purified before sequencing. Regarding the original processing steps: Gene usage analysis of CDR3 amino acid clonotypes relied on the roughly 60 TRBV and more than twelve TRBJ segments identified across samples. Filtered high-quality paired reads were merged into contigs using COPE and FqMerger. Contigs were aligned with BLAST to IMGT TRBV, TRBD and TRBJ reference genes, and CDR3 was defined per IMGT. Clonotypes above 0.1% frequency were classified as highly expanded clones. Repertoire diversity was measured by Shannon entropy, and V-J evenness by the Gini coefficient. A clonotype was considered public if more than one individual shared it. TCRdb handled the public reads itself, with Q25 trimming in fastp and clone calling in MiXCR, and kept productive beta chains. Each record represents a unique CDR3 protein, reported with the most common genes and DNA among its rows. The V and J calls and clone size are TCRdb's, not the authors'. Recorded for this sample are roughly 320,000 distinct CDR3 sequences; over 15% of them occurred a single time. Roughly 27% of the sample goes to the ten largest clones.

These same records also appear under a second study, on T cells in Graves' hyperthyroidism and ophthalmopathy. In that second paper, the authors write: A patient counted as having stable Graves' hyperthyroidism if no progression to ophthalmopathy occurred over 18 months of follow-up. Hyperthyroidism patients were newly diagnosed, with disease duration under 2 months, and aged 18 to 65 years. Exclusion was applied to patients with uncontrolled infections, other autoimmune diseases, pregnancy or lactation. Diagnoses relied on clinical symptoms, serum thyroxine and TRAb, thyroid ultrasound and orbital computed tomography. A first-round RT-PCR of the TCR CDR3 used the HTBI primer set with the Qiagen OneStep RT-PCR kit. Most expanded thyroid clonotypes (frequency above 0.001) were also detected in blood, a finding suggesting that blood repertoires may reflect thyroid immune responses. In cross-validation, a model built on a 13 V-J signature told ophthalmopathy apart from stable hyperthyroidism with over 85% sensitivity and 81% to 82% specificity, and in testing the same model reached 80%/75%. During validation, the model predicted progression to ophthalmopathy a median of around six months ahead of onset, with 60% to 71% sensitivity and under 85% specificity. To identify distinguishing TCR V-J signatures, a discovery cohort of about 100 patients was used, comprising 43 with Graves' ophthalmopathy and 57 with stable Graves' hyperthyroidism. Prospective prediction of ophthalmopathy was tested in an independent validation cohort of approximately 19 hyperthyroidism patients and some 17 patients who later progressed to ophthalmopathy. The 95 to 100 discovery patients were randomly divided into training and test sets at a 7:3 ratio. In addition, the study compared T-cell repertoires in thyroid tissue and in blood from several Graves' hyperthyroidism patients. Following sampling, methimazole starting at 30 mg daily was given to hyperthyroidism patients, and high-dose intravenous methylprednisolone was given to ophthalmopathy patients. Libraries were constructed in a second round of multiplex PCR, after which size selection and purification were performed. The libraries were sequenced on an Illumina HiSeq2000 using paired-end 100 bp reads. SOAPnuke was used to process the raw data, removing reads that contained adapters or uncalled bases, had a mean Phred below 15, or lacked an exact match to the constant primer or identifier. COPE v1.2.5 was used to merge the high-quality paired reads, and each unique nucleotide sequence was defined as a clonotype. Clonotypes were aligned to IMGT TRBV, TRBD and TRBJ reference segments using MiTCR v1.1. Only V-J combinations with frequency above 0.0001, covering approximately 99% of repertoires, were analysed. The TCS score was defined as the ratio of F50 (clonal expansion) to E x V (chaos), calculated using BLOSUM62-based TCRdist between CDR3 peptides within each V-J. Welch's t-statistics and random forest reduced roughly 530 V-J features to 10 to 15, which were used in a naive Bayes classifier (R e1071). Sample size was not statistically predetermined, and blinding of investigators to group allocation was not performed. The paper describes TCR Vbeta CDR3 sequencing of 140 or so peripheral blood samples, made up of around 41 ophthalmopathy patients, over 70 hyperthyroidism patients and 17 progressor patients.

The V gene is TRBV10-3 and the J gene is TRBJ2-2; TRBD2 is a weak D gene call, 7 bases matching. The receptor was derived from a middle-aged man with Graves disease. Donor details come from another sample of the same person, matched by shared clones. The material was peripheral blood mononuclear cells (PBMCs), obtained at new diagnosis, from a patient treated with antithyroid drugs. DNA sequence: TGTGCCATCCGAGGGGGGGATCCGAACACCGGGGAGCTGTTTTTT. This translates into CAIRGGDPNTGELFF.